This T cell receptor beta chain was recovered during a study of regulatory T cells in long-lasting Graves disease. Looking at the study overall: Duration of antithyroid drug therapy among newly diagnosed Graves' patients was under 3 months.

Findings and caveats of the study: Whereas 966 public clonotypes were shared by new patients, persistent patients shared more, at roughly 3,000. TCR diversity was lower in persistent than newly diagnosed Graves' disease.

This clonotype came up many times. Its target is unknown. iRepertoire HTBI primers and Arm-PCR of CDR3 regions built TCR beta libraries. Original handling: More than 55 TRBV and roughly 15 TRBJ segments were identified across samples. From the multiplex PCR reads, TCRdb called clonotypes with MiXCR, one entry per CDR3 protein. The V and J calls here are based on TCRdb, not the publication. The table includes roughly 380,000 distinct CDR3 sequences, 15% to 19% detected once. CDR1 and CDR2 from the germline V gene are SGHNT and YENEEA. The CDR3 covers 13 residues. V shed 5 bases and J 6 bases; nucleotides not matched to a gene: 6. As to time point: newly diagnosed GD, antithyroid drugs for less than 3 months. The TCR library was prepared using RNA isolated from PBMCs.

The clonotype was recovered from a female donor with Graves disease. The sequenced sample was peripheral blood mononuclear cells (PBMCs), obtained at new diagnosis, from a patient treated with antithyroid drugs. This chain links TRBV11-3 with TRBJ1-1, with 7 bases aligning to TRBD1. The CDR3 DNA follows: TGTGCCAGCAGCAAGACAGGGCAGGCTGAAGCTTTCTTT. Protein: CASSKTGQAEAFF.